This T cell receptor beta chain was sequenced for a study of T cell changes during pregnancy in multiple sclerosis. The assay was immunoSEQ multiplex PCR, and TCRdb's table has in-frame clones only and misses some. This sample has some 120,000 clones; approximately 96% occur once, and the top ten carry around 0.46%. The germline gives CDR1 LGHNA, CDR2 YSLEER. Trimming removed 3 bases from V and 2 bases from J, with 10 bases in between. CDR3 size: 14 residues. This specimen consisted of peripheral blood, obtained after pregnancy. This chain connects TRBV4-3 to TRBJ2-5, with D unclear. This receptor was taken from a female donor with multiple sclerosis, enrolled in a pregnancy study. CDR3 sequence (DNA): TGCGCCAGCAGCCAGTCAGGCACTCAAGAGACCCAGTACTTC. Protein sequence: CASSQSGTQETQYF.